Listed below are T cell receptor beta chains from one sample, sequenced in a study of type 1 regulatory T cells. TCRdb re-derived calls from the reads in MiXCR, one entry per CDR3 protein. The sample shows about 24,000 distinct CDR3 sequences, roughly 50% of them seen only once. These receptors are not linked to any known antigen. Sequenced: cultured T cells, either the whole culture or a sorted T cell fraction (not recorded which). These receptors were obtained from a human donor in good health. Both conserved end residues are part of each CDR3. A D gene is named only where the DNA matches it firmly. The listing skips clone size in some rows; elsewhere it reads once, few, many or a size class.

D gene,V gene,J gene,clone size,CDR3 DNA,CDR3 protein
TRBD1,TRBV6-5,TRBJ1-2,-,TGTGCCAGCAGTTACTCTTATGGAGACAGGGCGTTCGGCTACACCTTC,CASSYSYGDRAFGYTF
TRBD1,TRBV5-1,TRBJ1-1,-,TGCGCCAGCAGCTTGGGGACAGGGGCAGGGGACACTGAAGCTTTCTTT,CASSLGTGAGDTEAFF
TRBD2,TRBV6-5,TRBJ2-1,-,TGTGCCAGCAGGAAAATCGGGGGGGCGAGGCATGAGCAGTTCTTC,CASRKIGGARHEQFF
-,TRBV4-1,TRBJ1-1,few,TGCGCCAGCAGCCAAGTATTTTCTGAGACACCGAACACTGAAGCTTTCTTT,CASSQVFSETPNTEAFF
TRBD1,TRBV6-5,TRBJ1-1,few,TGTGCCAGCAGTTCCCTTGGTACAGGGGCCCGATCTGAAGCTTTCTTT,CASSSLGTGARSEAFF
-,TRBV12-3/TRBV12-4,TRBJ2-1,-,TGTGCCAGCAGTTTGGGGGAGAGCTCCTACAATGAGCAGTTCTTC,CASSLGESSYNEQFF
-,TRBV2,TRBJ2-7,medium-sized,TGTGCCAGCAGCCGGAGGGACACAGGCTCCTACGAGCAGTACTTC,CASSRRDTGSYEQYF
-,TRBV6-1,TRBJ2-7,-,TGTGCCAGCAGGACCCAGGGGGGTGTCTACGAGCAGTACTTC,CASRTQGGVYEQYF
-,TRBV5-1,TRBJ1-4,once,TGCGCCAGCAGCCCGACCTCAACTAATGAAAAACTGTTTTTT,CASSPTSTNEKLFF
TRBD1,TRBV7-9,TRBJ1-1,-,TGTGCCAGCAGCTTAACCGGGACAGCGGGTGAAGCTTTCTTT,CASSLTGTAGEAFF
TRBD1,TRBV20-1,TRBJ2-1,-,TGCAGTGCTAGTTGGCAGGGGGCCTCCCATGAGCAGTTCTTC,CSASWQGASHEQFF
TRBD1,TRBV3-1,TRBJ2-5,-,TGTGCCAGCAGCCAAGATTCGGGCAGGGGGTACCAAGAGACCCAGTACTTC,CASSQDSGRGYQETQYF
TRBD2,TRBV3-1,TRBJ2-5,-,TGTGCCAGCAGCCCCCTACCGGGACTACAAGAGACCCAGTACTTC,CASSPLPGLQETQYF
TRBD2,TRBV7-2,TRBJ2-7,few,TGTGCCAGCAGCTTAGTTAGCTTGGGAGCGGGGGTCTACGAGCAGTACTTC,CASSLVSLGAGVYEQYF
-,TRBV4-1,TRBJ2-3,-,TGCGCCAGCAGCCAGGTTCAACCCCAGGGCTTGGGCTCAGATACGCAGTATTTT,CASSQVQPQGLGSDTQYF
-,TRBV6-5,TRBJ2-3,many,TGTGCCAGCAGTTTAACAAGCGCTCTAGATACGCAGTATTTT,CASSLTSALDTQYF
-,TRBV7-9,TRBJ1-1,-,TGTGCCAGCAGCCCCCGGGCGGGGGCTAACACTGAAGCTTTCTTT,CASSPRAGANTEAFF
-,TRBV7-9,TRBJ2-7,few,TGTGCCAGCAGCTCCCGCGAACTGGACGAGCAGTACTTC,CASSSRELDEQYF
-,TRBV2,TRBJ1-1,medium-sized,TGTGCCAGCAGAAAATATGTAGCTGAAGCTTTCTTT,CASRKYVAEAFF
-,TRBV7-6,TRBJ2-7,few,TGTGCCAGCAGCTGGGCGGAGGGGAGGCTCTCCTCCTACGAGCAGTACTTC,CASSWAEGRLSSYEQYF
TRBD1,TRBV3-1,TRBJ2-2,-,TGTGCCAGCAGCCGCGGACAGGGGGCTATGACCGGGGAGCTGTTTTTT,CASSRGQGAMTGELFF
-,TRBV12-3/TRBV12-4,TRBJ1-6,once,TGTGCCAGCAGCCGCCGCGGGACGGTACCTAATTCACCCCTCCACTTT,CASSRRGTVPNSPLHF
TRBD1,TRBV25-1,TRBJ1-3,few,TGTGCCAGCAGTGAACCGGGACAGGGAGCAATATATTTT,CASSEPGQGAIYF
-,TRBV3-1,TRBJ1-6,-,TGTGCCAGCAGCCAATATCGGGGAAATTCACCCCTCCACTTT,CASSQYRGNSPLHF
TRBD2,TRBV5-1,TRBJ2-3,once,TGCGCCAGCAGCTTTGGCGGGGGGCTGGCAGTTACACAGTATTTT,CASSFGGGLAVTQYF
-,TRBV29-1,TRBJ1-4,few,TGCAGCGTGGCCATACTGGGTAAACTGTTTTTT,CSVAILGKLFF
-,TRBV27,TRBJ1-2,-,TGTGCCAGCAGTCCTGGAGGGAACTATGGCTACACCTTC,CASSPGGNYGYTF
-,TRBV18,TRBJ2-7,many,TGTGCCAGCTCGGGCCAGAGCTCCTACGAGCAGTACTTC,CASSGQSSYEQYF
-,TRBV18,TRBJ1-1,-,TGTGCCAGCTCACCAATTGGAATACAGAACACTGAAGCTTTCTTT,CASSPIGIQNTEAFF